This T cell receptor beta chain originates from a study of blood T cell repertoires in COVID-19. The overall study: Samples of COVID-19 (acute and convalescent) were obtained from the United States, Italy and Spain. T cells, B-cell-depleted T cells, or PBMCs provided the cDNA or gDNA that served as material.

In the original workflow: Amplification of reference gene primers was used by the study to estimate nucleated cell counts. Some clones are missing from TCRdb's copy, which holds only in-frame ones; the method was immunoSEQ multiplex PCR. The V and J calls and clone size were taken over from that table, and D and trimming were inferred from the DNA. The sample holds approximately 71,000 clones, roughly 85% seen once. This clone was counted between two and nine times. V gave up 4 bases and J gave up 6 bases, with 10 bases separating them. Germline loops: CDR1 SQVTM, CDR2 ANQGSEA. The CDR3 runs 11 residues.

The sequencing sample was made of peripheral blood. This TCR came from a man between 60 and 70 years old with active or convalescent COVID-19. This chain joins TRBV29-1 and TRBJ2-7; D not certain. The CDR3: CSVARQGEQYF. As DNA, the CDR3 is TGCAGCGTTGCCCGACAAGGCGAGCAGTACTTC.